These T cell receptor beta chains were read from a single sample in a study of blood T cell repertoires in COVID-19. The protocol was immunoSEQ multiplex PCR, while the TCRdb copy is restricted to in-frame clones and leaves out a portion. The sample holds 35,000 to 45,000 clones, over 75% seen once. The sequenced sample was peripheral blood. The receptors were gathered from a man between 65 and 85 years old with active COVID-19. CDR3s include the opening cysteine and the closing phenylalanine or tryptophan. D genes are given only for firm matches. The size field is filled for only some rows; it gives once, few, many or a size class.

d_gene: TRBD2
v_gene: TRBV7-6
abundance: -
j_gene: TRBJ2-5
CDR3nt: TGTGCCAGCAGCTCCGGGACTAGCGGGGGGGCCAGAGAGACCCAGTACTTC
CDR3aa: CASSSGTSGGARETQYF

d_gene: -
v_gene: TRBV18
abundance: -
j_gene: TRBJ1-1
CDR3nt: TGTGCCAGCTCACCACGACAGCCGAACACTGAAGCTTTCTTT
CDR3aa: CASSPRQPNTEAFF

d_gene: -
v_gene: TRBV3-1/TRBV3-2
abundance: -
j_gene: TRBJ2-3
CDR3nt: TGTGCCAGCAGCCAAGTCCCGTACTCAGATACGCAGTATTTT
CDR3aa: CASSQVPYSDTQYF

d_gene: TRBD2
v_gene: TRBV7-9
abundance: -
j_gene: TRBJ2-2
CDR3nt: TGTGCCAGCAGCTTAGGAAGCGGGGGGAACACCGGGGAGCTGTTTTTT
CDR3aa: CASSLGSGGNTGELFF

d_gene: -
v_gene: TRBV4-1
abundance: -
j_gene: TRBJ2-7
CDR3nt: TGCGCCAGCAGCCAAGATCTATACCGTCCTCATTACGAGCAGTACTTC
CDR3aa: CASSQDLYRPHYEQYF

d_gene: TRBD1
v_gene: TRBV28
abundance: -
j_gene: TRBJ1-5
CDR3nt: TGTGCCAGCAGACCCGGGACAGGGGTCGGCCAGCCCCAGCATTTT
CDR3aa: CASRPGTGVGQPQHF

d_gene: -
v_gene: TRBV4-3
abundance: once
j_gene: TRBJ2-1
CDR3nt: TGCGCCAGCAGCCAAGCCCCGGTGACTAGTTCGGTGAACAATGAGCAGTTCTTC
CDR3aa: CASSQAPVTSSVNNEQFF

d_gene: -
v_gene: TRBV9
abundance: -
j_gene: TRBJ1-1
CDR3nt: TGTGCCAGCAGCGAAGAACCACAGGGTTTGGCTGAAGCTTTCTTT
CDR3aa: CASSEEPQGLAEAFF

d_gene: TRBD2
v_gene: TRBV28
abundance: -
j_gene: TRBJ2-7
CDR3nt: TGTGCCAGCAGTTTATTCACTAGCGGGAACTCCTACGAGCAGTACTTC
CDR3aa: CASSLFTSGNSYEQYF

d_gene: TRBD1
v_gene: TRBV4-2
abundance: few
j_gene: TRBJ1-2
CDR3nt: TGTGCCAGCAGCCAGGCGACAGGGAACTATGGCTACACCTTC
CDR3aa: CASSQATGNYGYTF

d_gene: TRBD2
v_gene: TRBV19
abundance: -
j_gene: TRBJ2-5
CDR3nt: TGTGCCAGTAGCTCTCTGTTAGCGGGAAGGGAGACCCAGTACTTC
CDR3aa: CASSSLLAGRETQYF

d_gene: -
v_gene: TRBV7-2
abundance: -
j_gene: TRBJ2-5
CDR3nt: TGTGCCAGCAGCTTCCTACCGGGTGGCGAGACCCAGTACTTC
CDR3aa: CASSFLPGGETQYF

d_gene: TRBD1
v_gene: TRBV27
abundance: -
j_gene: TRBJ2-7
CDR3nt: TGTGCCTCGCGGCGGACAGGGAGCTACGAGCAGTACTTC
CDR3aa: CASRRTGSYEQYF

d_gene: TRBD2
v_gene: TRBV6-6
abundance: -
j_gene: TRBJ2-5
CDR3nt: TGTGCCAGCAGAACGGGCGGGGGGGGAGAGACCCAGTACTTC
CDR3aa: CASRTGGGGETQYF

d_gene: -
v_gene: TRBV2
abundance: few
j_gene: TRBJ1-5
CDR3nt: TGTGCCAGCACCCCCTCCCGGTTGGATCAGCCCCAGCATTTT
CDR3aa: CASTPSRLDQPQHF

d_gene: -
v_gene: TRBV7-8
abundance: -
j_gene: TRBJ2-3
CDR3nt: TGTGCCAGCAGCTTAGGAGTTGGCGGGGGCCGGTCTCTGCATTTT
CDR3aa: CASSLGVGGGRSLHF

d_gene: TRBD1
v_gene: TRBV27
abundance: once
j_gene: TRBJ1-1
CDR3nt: TGTGCCAGCAGTCCAAGGGACAGAGGGGAAACTGAAGCTTTCTTT
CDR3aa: CASSPRDRGETEAFF

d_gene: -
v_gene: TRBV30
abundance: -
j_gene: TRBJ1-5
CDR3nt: TGTGCCTGGAGTGGGCGGGGGCAGCCCCAGCATTTT
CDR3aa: CAWSGRGQPQHF

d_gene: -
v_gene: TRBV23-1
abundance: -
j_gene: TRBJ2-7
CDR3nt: TGCGCCAGCAGTCAATTAGACAGGCTTCCAATCAGCTCCTACGAGCAGTACTTC
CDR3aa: CASSQLDRLPISSYEQYF

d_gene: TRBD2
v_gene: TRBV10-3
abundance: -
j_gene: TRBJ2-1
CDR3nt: TGTGCCTCAAAAAACGGGCTAGCGGGAGCCTTGAGCTCCTACAATGAGCAGTTCTTC
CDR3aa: CASKNGLAGALSSYNEQFF

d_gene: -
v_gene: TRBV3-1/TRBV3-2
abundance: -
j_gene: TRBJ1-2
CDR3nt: TGTGCCAGCAGTCCTAGGCTTTCCTATGGCTACACCTTC
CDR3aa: CASSPRLSYGYTF

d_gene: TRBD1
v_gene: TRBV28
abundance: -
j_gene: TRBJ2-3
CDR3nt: TGTGCCAGCAGTTGGGATTTGGGACAGGGCATCTCGGATTACACAGATACGCAGTATTTT
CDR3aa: CASSWDLGQGISDYTDTQYF

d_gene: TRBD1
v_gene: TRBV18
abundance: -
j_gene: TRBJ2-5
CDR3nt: TGTGCCAGCTCACCCCGACAGGGTTCTTCAGAGACCCAGTACTTC
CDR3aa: CASSPRQGSSETQYF

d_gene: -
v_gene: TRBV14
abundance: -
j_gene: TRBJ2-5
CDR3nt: TGTGCCAGCAGCGACGGGTCCAACTTACCCCAAGAGACCCAGTACTTC
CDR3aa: CASSDGSNLPQETQYF

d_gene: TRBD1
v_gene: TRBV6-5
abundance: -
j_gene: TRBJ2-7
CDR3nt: TGTGCCAGCAGTTACGACAGGGCTTTCTACGAGCAGTACTTC
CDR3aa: CASSYDRAFYEQYF

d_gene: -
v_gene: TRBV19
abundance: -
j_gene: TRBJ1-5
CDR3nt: TGTGCCAGTAGTTCCCGTGACAGGACCAATCAGCCCCAGCATTTT
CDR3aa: CASSSRDRTNQPQHF

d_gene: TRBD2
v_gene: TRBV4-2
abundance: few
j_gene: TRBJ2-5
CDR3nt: TGTGCCAGCAGCCAAGATTTACCTAGCGGGCAAGAGACCCAGTACTTC
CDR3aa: CASSQDLPSGQETQYF

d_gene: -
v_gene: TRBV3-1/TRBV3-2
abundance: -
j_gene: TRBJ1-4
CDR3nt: TGTGCCAGCAGCCCACGGGGGGAAAAACTGTTTTTT
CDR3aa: CASSPRGEKLFF

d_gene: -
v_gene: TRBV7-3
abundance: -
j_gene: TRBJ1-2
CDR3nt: TGTGCCAGCAGCTTAACGGTGGAACAGGGTGTGCTGTATGGCTACACCTTC
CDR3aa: CASSLTVEQGVLYGYTF

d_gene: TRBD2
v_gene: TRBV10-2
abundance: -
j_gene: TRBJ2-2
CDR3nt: TGCGCCAGCAGTGAGTCGGGTAGCGGGTGGACCGGGGAGCTGTTTTTT
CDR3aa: CASSESGSGWTGELFF

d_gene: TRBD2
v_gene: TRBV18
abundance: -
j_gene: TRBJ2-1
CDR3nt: TGTGCCAGCTCACCACCCGGGACTAGCGCCGATGAGCAGTTCTTC
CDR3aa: CASSPPGTSADEQFF

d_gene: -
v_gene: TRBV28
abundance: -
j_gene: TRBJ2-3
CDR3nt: TGTGCCAGCAGTTTATCCCTAGGACAGCCTCGGTTT
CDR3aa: CASSLSLGQPRF

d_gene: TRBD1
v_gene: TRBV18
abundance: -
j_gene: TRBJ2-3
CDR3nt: TGTGCCAGCTCACCAGGGACAGGCTCAGATACGCAGTATTTT
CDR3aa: CASSPGTGSDTQYF

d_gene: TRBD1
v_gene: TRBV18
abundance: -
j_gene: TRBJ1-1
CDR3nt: TGTGCCAGCTCACCACAGGGGGCGGACACTGAAGCTTTCTTT
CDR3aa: CASSPQGADTEAFF

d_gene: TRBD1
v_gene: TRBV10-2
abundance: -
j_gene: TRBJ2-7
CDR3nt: TGCGCCAGCAGCGCAAGGACAGGGGCCTACGAGCAGTACTTC
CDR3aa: CASSARTGAYEQYF

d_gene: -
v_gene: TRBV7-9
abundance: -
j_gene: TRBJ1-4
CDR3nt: TGTGCCAGCAGCTTTGACACTGAGGGAGAAAAACTGTTTTTT
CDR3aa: CASSFDTEGEKLFF

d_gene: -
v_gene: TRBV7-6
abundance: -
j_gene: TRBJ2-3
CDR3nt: TGTGCCAGCAGCTTAGCGCGCACTAGAGGAGGGGATACGCAGTATTTT
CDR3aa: CASSLARTRGGDTQYF

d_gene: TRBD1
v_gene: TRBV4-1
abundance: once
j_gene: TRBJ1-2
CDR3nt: TGCGCCAGCAGCCAAGAGGAGGGACAGGGTGGCTACACCTTC
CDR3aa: CASSQEEGQGGYTF

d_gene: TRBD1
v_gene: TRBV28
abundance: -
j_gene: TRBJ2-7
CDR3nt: TGTGCCACCGAGTCCGGGACAGGGGTAAACGAGCAGTACTTC
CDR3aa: CATESGTGVNEQYF

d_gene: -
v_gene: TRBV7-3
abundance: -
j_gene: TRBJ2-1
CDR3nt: TGTGCCAGCAGCCTCCGGGGTCCACACAATGAGCAGTTCTTC
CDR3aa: CASSLRGPHNEQFF

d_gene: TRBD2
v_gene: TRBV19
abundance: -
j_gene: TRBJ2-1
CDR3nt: TGTGCCAGTCAGGCTAGCGGGGGTTACAATGAGCAGTTCTTC
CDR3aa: CASQASGGYNEQFF

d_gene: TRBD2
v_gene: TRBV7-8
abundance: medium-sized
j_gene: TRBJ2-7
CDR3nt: TGTGCCAGCAGCTTCCAAGGCGGGAGCTCCTACGAGCAGTACTTC
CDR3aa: CASSFQGGSSYEQYF

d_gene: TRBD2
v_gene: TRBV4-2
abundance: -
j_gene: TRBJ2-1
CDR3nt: TGTGCCAGCAGCCAACACCTGGGGGTAGCGGGATACAATGAGCAGTTCTTC
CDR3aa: CASSQHLGVAGYNEQFF

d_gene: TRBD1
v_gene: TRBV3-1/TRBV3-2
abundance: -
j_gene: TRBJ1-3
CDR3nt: TGTGCCAGCAGCCAGGGGACAGGGCCGAACACCATATATTTT
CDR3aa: CASSQGTGPNTIYF

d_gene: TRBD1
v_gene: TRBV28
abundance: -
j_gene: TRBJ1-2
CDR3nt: TGTGCCAGCAGCCCTGAGGGACAGGGGGTTCGGGGCTACACCTTC
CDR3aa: CASSPEGQGVRGYTF

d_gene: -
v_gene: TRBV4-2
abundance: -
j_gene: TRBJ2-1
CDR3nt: TGTGCCAGCAGCCAAACCCCACTAGCCGTATCCTACAATGAGCAGTTCTTC
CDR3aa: CASSQTPLAVSYNEQFF

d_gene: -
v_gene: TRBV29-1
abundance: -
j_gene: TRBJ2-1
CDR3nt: TGCAGCGTTAAGGGGATTGGGGTTTACAATGAGCAGTTCTTC
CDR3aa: CSVKGIGVYNEQFF

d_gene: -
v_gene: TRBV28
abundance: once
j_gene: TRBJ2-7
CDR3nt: TGTGCCAGCAGTTTGGCAGGGGCCGACGAGCAGTACTTC
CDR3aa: CASSLAGADEQYF

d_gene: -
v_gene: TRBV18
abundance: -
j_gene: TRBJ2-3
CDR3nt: TGTGCCAGCTCCTCAAGTCTGGGGGGAGATACGCAGTATTTT
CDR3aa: CASSSSLGGDTQYF

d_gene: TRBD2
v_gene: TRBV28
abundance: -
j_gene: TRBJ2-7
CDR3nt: TGTGCCAGCAGTTGGGGACTAGCGGGCCCGGCTCGCGAGCAGTACTTC
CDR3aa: CASSWGLAGPAREQYF

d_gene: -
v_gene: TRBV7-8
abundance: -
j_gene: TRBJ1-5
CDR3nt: TGTGCCAGCAGCCCGAACTATAATCAGCCCCAGCATTTT
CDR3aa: CASSPNYNQPQHF

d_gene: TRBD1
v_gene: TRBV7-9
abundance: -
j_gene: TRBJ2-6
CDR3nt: TGTGCCAGCAGCCCCCCCCGGACAGGAAACTCTGGGGCCAACGTCCTGACTTTC
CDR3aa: CASSPPRTGNSGANVLTF

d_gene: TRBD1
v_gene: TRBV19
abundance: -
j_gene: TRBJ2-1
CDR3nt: TGTGCCAGTAGCTCCGGGACAGGGGGCTGGAATGAGCAGTTCTTC
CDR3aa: CASSSGTGGWNEQFF

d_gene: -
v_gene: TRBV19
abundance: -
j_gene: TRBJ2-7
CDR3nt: TGTGCCAGTAGTAAAACCACAGGGTCAACCTACGAGCAGTACTTC
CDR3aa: CASSKTTGSTYEQYF

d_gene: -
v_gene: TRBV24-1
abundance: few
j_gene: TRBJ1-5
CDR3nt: TGTGCCACCAGTGGCGAGTCTTATAGCAATCAGCCCCAGCATTTT
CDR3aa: CATSGESYSNQPQHF

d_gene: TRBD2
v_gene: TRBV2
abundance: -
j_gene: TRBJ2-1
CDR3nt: TGTGCCAGCAGTGGGACTAGCGGGAGGAAGAATGAGCAGTTCTTC
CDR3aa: CASSGTSGRKNEQFF

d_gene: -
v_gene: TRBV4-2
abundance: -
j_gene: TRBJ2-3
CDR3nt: TGTGCCAGCAGCCAAGACCCTAGCTGGGGCACAGATACGCAGTATTTT
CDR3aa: CASSQDPSWGTDTQYF

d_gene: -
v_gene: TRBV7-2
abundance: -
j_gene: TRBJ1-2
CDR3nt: TGTGCCAGCAGCTCCTCGACAGGATCGGGCGGCTACACCTTC
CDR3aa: CASSSSTGSGGYTF

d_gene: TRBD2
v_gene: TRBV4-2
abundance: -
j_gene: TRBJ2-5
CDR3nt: TGTGCCAGCAGCACGCGACTAGCGGCCCGAGAGACCCAGTACTTC
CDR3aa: CASSTRLAARETQYF